This is a list of T cell receptor beta chains from one sample in a study of follicular helper T cells after annual influenza vaccination. Sequencing used immunoSEQ multiplex PCR; TCRdb keeps in-frame clones, though not all of them. The sample records over 8,000 clones, roughly 85% being singletons. Here the sequenced sample was CXCR5- memory CD4+ T cells sorted from blood, taken 7 days after influenza vaccination. All receptors derive from an adult who received the influenza vaccine. The conserved cysteine and the conserved F or W are not part of the CDR3 here.

ASSAPIGQGHYGYT,TRBJ1-2,TRBV9
ASSKTGDETEAF,TRBJ1-1,TRBV6-6
ASSSRELALNEQF,TRBJ2-1,TRBV9
ASSYKNRGRKNSGANVLT,TRBJ2-6,TRBV28
ASSLRQDLDEKLF,TRBJ1-4,TRBV5-6
ASSRLGPGAEQY,TRBJ2-7,TRBV7-2
ASSLAGGYQPQH,TRBJ1-5,TRBV28
ASSKTGGYNSPLH,TRBJ1-6,TRBV7-3
ATSRPPEGPPETQY,TRBJ2-5,TRBV15
ASSWSTGQLSCEQY,TRBJ2-7,TRBV21-1
SAIRGEEQF,TRBJ2-1,TRBV20-1
ASSLSGTGNLNQPQH,TRBJ1-5,TRBV7-9